This TCR beta chain was captured by sequencing in a study of T cells in narcolepsy. As for the study in general: Donors had narcolepsy type 1 or type 2, or were healthy controls. Study-wide results and caveats: Comparing one patient's CSF and blood CD4+ clonotypes highlighted HCRT- and TRIB2-specific autoreactive clonotypes. No autoreactive T cell clone sequences appeared in some memory CD4+ repertoires. Reportedly, autoreactive clonotypes were serially detected in patients' blood but not controls'.

This clone has a single count. What it binds is not known. The data were produced by immunoSEQ multiplex PCR, yet TCRdb's version contains in-frame clones alone and is incomplete. Counted here are around 32,000 clones, 75% to 90% occurring once; the ten biggest clones make up 0.55% to 0.8%. The V gene lost 0 bases and the J gene lost 6 bases, with 4 bases spanning the gap. Looked up from germline, CDR1 is SGHKS and CDR2 is YYEKEE (reference sequence). The CDR3 has 13 amino acids. This clonotype was sampled from a human donor in good health. Sequenced: memory (CD45RA-) CD4+ T cells from blood. The chain joins TRBV5-5 to TRBJ1-6, with unresolved D. The CDR3 bases are TGTGCCAGCAGCTTGGTCCGTAATTCACCCCTCCACTTT. This encodes CASSLVRNSPLHF.